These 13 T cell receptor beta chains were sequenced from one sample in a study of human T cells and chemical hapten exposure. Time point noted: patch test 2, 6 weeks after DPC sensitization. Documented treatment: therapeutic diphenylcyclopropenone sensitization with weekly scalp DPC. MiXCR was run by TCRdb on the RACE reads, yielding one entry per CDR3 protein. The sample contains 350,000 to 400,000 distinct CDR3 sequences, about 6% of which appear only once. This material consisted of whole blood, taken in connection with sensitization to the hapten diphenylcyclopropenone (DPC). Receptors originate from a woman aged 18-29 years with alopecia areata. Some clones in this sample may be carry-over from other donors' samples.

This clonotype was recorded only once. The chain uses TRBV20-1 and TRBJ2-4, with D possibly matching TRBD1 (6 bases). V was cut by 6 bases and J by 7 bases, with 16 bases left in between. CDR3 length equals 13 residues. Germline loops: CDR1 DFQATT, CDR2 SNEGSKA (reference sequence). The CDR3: CSANSDRRNIQYF. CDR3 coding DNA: TGCAGTGCCAATTCGGACAGAAGGAACATTCAGTACTTC.

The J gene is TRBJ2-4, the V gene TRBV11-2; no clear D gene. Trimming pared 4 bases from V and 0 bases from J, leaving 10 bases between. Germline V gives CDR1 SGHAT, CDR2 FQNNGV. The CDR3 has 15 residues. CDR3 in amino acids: CASSYGLIAKNIQYF. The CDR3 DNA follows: TGTGCCAGCAGCTACGGCCTTATAGCCAAAAACATTCAGTACTTC.

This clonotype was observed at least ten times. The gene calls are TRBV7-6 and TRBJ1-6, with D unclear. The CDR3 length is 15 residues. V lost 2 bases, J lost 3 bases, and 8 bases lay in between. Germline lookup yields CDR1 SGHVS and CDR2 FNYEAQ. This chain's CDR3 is CASSLSEFYNSPLHF. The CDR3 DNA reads TGTGCCAGCAGCTTATCGGAGTTCTATAATTCACCCCTCCACTTT.

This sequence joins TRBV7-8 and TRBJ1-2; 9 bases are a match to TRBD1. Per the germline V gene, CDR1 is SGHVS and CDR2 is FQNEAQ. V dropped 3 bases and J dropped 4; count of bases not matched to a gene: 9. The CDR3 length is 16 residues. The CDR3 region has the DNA TGTGCCAGCAGCTTCAAGCTAGGACAGGGGATCTATGGCTACACCTTC. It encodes CASSFKLGQGIYGYTF.

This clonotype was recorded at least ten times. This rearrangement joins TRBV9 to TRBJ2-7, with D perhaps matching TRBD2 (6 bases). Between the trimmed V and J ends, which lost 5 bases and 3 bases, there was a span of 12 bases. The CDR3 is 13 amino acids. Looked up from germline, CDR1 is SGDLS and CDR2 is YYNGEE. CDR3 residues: CASSGEAGYEQYF. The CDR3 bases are TGTGCCAGCAGTGGGGAGGCCGGCTACGAGCAGTACTTC.

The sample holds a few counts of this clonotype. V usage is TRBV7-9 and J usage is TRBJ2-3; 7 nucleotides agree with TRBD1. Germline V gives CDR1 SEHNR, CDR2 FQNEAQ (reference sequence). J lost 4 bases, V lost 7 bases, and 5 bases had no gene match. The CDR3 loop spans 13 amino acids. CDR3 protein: CASIWTGPDTQYF. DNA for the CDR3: TGTGCCAGCATCTGGACAGGCCCAGATACGCAGTATTTT.

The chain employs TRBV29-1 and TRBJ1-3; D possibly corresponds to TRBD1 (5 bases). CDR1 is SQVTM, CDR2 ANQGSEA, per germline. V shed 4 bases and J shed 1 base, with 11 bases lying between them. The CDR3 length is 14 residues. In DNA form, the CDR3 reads TGCAGCGTTGTGGGGGAAGCTTCTGGAAACACCATATATTTT. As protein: CSVVGEASGNTIYF.

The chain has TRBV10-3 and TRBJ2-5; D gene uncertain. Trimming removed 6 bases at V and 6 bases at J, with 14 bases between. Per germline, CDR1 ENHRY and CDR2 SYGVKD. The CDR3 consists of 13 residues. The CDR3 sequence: CAIRESLVQTQYF. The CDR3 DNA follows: TGTGCCATCAGAGAAAGTCTAGTCCAGACCCAGTACTTC.

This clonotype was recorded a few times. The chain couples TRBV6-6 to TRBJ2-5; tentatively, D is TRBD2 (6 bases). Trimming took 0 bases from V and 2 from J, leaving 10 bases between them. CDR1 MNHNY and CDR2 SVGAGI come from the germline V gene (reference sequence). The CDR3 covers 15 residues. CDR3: CASSYSRRGQETQYF. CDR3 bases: TGTGCCAGCAGTTACTCTCGTCGGGGGCAAGAGACCCAGTACTTC.

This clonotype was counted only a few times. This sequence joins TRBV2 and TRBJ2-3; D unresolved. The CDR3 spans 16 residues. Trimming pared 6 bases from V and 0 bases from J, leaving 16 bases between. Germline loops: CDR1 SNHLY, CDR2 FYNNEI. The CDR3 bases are TGTGCCAGCAGGCGCGCTTACACTACTAGCACAGATACGCAGTATTTT. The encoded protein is CASRRAYTTSTDTQYF.

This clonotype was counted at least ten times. The chain's CDR3 is CSAREQGNSPLHF. The CDR3 DNA sequence: TGCAGTGCTAGGGAACAGGGGAATTCACCCCTCCACTTT. The J gene is TRBJ1-6, the V gene TRBV20-1, with TRBD1 identical over 7 bases. This CDR3 spans 13 amino acids. Trimming at V came to 3 bases and at J to 7 bases, leaving 3 bases not matched to a gene. Looked up from germline, CDR1 is DFQATT and CDR2 is SNEGSKA (reference sequence).

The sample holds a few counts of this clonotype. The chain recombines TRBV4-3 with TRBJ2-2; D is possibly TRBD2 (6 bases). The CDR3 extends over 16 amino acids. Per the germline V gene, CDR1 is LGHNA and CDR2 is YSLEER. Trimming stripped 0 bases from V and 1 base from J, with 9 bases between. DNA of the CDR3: TGCGCCAGCAGCCAAGATCAGCGGGTGAACACCGGGGAGCTGTTTTTT. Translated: CASSQDQRVNTGELFF.

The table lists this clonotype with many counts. The CDR3 region is CASSTTGGSYGYTF. CDR3 nucleotides: TGCGCCAGCAGCACGACAGGGGGCTCCTATGGCTACACCTTC. The chain carries TRBV5-1 and TRBJ1-2, with TRBD1 matching over 10 bases. The CDR3 is made up of 14 amino acids. After removal of 4 bases from V and 4 bases from J, the junction contained 4 bases not matched to a gene. Germline loops: CDR1 SGHRS, CDR2 YFSETQ.